The present T cell receptor (beta chain) was sequenced within a study of human T cells and chemical hapten exposure. This clonotype has only a few counts. Time point defined: patch test 1, 2 weeks after DPC sensitization. The treatment is: therapeutic diphenylcyclopropenone sensitization with weekly scalp DPC. TCRdb independently ran MiXCR on the RACE reads; one entry per CDR3 protein. The table shows 150,000 to 200,000 distinct CDR3 sequences, with 13% to 15% occurring only once. The length of the CDR3 is 14 residues. Germline V gives CDR1 PRHDT, CDR2 FYEKMQ (reference sequence). Trimming pared 5 bases from V and 5 bases from J, leaving 15 bases between.

Sequences were derived from whole blood, sampled in connection with sensitization to the hapten diphenylcyclopropenone (DPC). This rearrangement joins TRBV13 to TRBJ1-1, with a tentative D call TRBD1 (5 bases). The origin of this receptor is a woman in her twenties or thirties with alopecia areata. Some clones in this sample may be carry-over from other donors' samples. Here the CDR3 reads CASSPAESGTEAFF. The CDR3 DNA sequence: TGTGCCAGCAGCCCGGCGGAATCAGGGACTGAAGCTTTCTTT.